The T cell receptor beta chain under discussion was sequenced for a study of blood T cell repertoires in COVID-19. Original handling: Nucleated cell number was recorded as an estimate derived from reference gene primer amplification. Sequencing was performed with immunoSEQ multiplex PCR; in TCRdb, only in-frame clones are kept and a portion is missing. From that table come the V and J calls and clone size; the DNA was used to work out D and trimming. The table shows 130,000 or so clones, with roughly 80% occurring only once. V was shortened by 4 bases and J by 4 bases, with 11 bases between the two germline ends. CDR3 length: 13 amino acids. The V gene's germline CDR1 is MDHEN and CDR2 SYDVKM.

The source material was peripheral blood. This chain links TRBV28 with TRBJ2-7; D call uncertain. The TCR was taken from a human donor in a cohort sampled during active COVID-19. The CDR3, as DNA: TGTGCCAGCAGTTCGATCCTCAGTTACGAGCAGTACTTC. This gives the protein CASSSILSYEQYF.